These 7 T cell receptor beta chains were all obtained from the same sample, sequenced in a study of a mutant IDH1 vaccine in newly diagnosed glioma. Time point in this sample: baseline, week 1 (first vaccination visit). Treatment denoted: pre-vaccination baseline after standard-of-care therapy. Only in-frame clones appear in the TCRdb table, and some are missing; sequencing was by immunoSEQ multiplex PCR. In the table there are 85,000 to 100,000 clones, over 85% of which are singletons. The sequencing used PBMCs, collected from a glioma patient treated with radiotherapy, temozolomide or both. These receptors were obtained from a woman aged 45-65 years with glioma.

This clone was counted once. V gene TRBV9 combines with J gene TRBJ2-3; the match to TRBD2 covers 7 bases. V trimming: 1 base; J trimming: 6 bases; junction bases outside the gene matches: 11. The CDR3 is 16 amino acids. Germline V gene data show CDR1 as SGDLS and CDR2 as YYNGEE. The CDR3, as DNA: TGTGCCAGCAGCGTAACCGGGAGGAGCGGCGGGGATACGCAGTATTTT. This encodes CASSVTGRSGGDTQYF.

J is TRBJ2-7 and V is TRBV5-4; D not resolved. This CDR3 comprises 12 residues. In germline, CDR1 is SGHNT, CDR2 YYREEE (reference sequence). Trimming took off 2 bases at V and 6 bases at J, with 9 bases between the two ends. DNA for the CDR3: TGTGCCAGCAGCTTCGTCAGTCGCGAGCAGTACTTC. It yields the protein CASSFVSREQYF.

The chain couples TRBV5-1 to TRBJ2-3; 12 bases align to TRBD2. The CDR3 contains 16 residues. CDR1 is SGHRS, CDR2 YFSETQ, per germline. V gave up 5 bases and J gave up 4 bases; unmatched junction bases: 8. The DNA for the CDR3 is TGCGCCAGCAGGCTACTAGCGGGAGGAGGTGCAGATACGCAGTATTTT. Protein sequence: CASRLLAGGGADTQYF.

This rearrangement joins TRBV16 to TRBJ2-5; weak D call: TRBD2 (6 bases). Per germline, CDR1 KGHSY and CDR2 FQNENV. Trimming stripped 1 base from V and 6 bases from J, with 21 bases between. The CDR3 covers 17 residues. The CDR3 spells CASSQLDWGTSSQTQYF. CDR3 DNA: TGTGCCAGCAGCCAATTGGATTGGGGAACTAGCTCTCAGACCCAGTACTTC.

CDR3 protein: CASSPPGTKNEQYF. CDR3 nucleotides: TGTGCCAGCAGTCCTCCCGGGACCAAAAACGAGCAGTACTTC. The J gene is TRBJ2-7, the V gene TRBV14; D may match TRBD1 or TRBD2 (5 bases each). The germline CDR1 and CDR2 sequences are SGHDN and FVKESK. CDR3 length: 14 residues. V was shortened by 6 bases and J by 5 bases, with 17 bases between the two germline ends.

The chain joins TRBV2 to TRBJ2-2; 11 bases map to TRBD1. The CDR3 spans 14 residues. Per the germline V gene, CDR1 is SNHLY and CDR2 is FYNNEI. The J segment lost 7 bases and the V segment lost 6 bases, leaving 4 bases of the junction unmatched. The CDR3 protein is CASRRDRGIGELFF. CDR3 DNA sequence: TGTGCCAGCAGGAGGGACAGGGGGATCGGGGAGCTGTTTTTT. The variable domain in full, with the rest retrieved from reference TRBV2 and TRBJ2-2, is EPEVTQTPSHQVTQMGQEVILRCVPISNHLYFYWYRQILGQKVEFLVSFYNNEISEKSEIFDDQFSVERPDGSNFTLKIRSTKLEDSAMYFCASRRDRGIGELFFGEGSRLTVL.

V and J are TRBV29-1 and TRBJ2-1; perhaps TRBD2 as D (5 bases). The germline CDR1 and CDR2 sequences are SQVTM and ANQGSEA. V lost 4 bases and J 9 bases, leaving 13 bases between the germline ends. The CDR3 contains 12 residues. The CDR3 region has the DNA TGCAGCGTTGCTCCTTTCGGAGGTGAGCAGTTCTTC. Amino acid sequence: CSVAPFGGEQFF.